The rows below give T cell receptor beta chains drawn from one sample of a study of blood T cell repertoires in COVID-19. Sequencing was performed with immunoSEQ multiplex PCR; in TCRdb, only in-frame clones are kept and a portion is missing. The repertoire holds 250,000 to 300,000 clones, with 70% to 90% as singletons. The sequenced sample consisted of peripheral blood. The source of these receptors is a woman in her thirties or forties with acute or convalescent COVID-19. Both conserved end residues are part of each CDR3. Each record gives: D gene, J gene, V gene, clone size, CDR3 protein, CDR3 DNA. A D gene is named only where the DNA matches it firmly. Expanded clones are given a class, and other clones once, few, many or no size at all.

d_call: .
j_call: TRBJ1-5
v_call: TRBV19
clone_size: once
cdr3_aa: CASSTPPHQGAQPQHF
cdr3_nt: TGTGCCAGTAGTACTCCCCCCCACCAGGGTGCACAGCCCCAGCATTTT

d_call: .
j_call: TRBJ2-1
v_call: TRBV3-1/TRBV3-2
clone_size: .
cdr3_aa: CASSPTAGPYNEQFF
cdr3_nt: TGTGCCAGCAGCCCGACAGCGGGTCCCTACAATGAGCAGTTCTTC

d_call: TRBD1
j_call: TRBJ2-5
v_call: TRBV11-3
clone_size: .
cdr3_aa: CASSNTGTVETQYF
cdr3_nt: TGTGCCAGCAGCAACACCGGGACAGTGGAGACCCAGTACTTC

d_call: TRBD2
j_call: TRBJ2-2
v_call: TRBV5-1
clone_size: .
cdr3_aa: CASSFDPTSGGGQPGELFF
cdr3_nt: TGCGCCAGCAGCTTTGACCCGACTAGCGGGGGAGGTCAGCCCGGGGAGCTGTTTTTT

d_call: .
j_call: TRBJ1-4
v_call: TRBV6-5
clone_size: .
cdr3_aa: CASAVVATNEKLFF
cdr3_nt: TGTGCCAGCGCCGTAGTCGCCACTAATGAAAAACTGTTTTTT

d_call: .
j_call: TRBJ2-2
v_call: TRBV19
clone_size: few
cdr3_aa: CASSRAPAGELFF
cdr3_nt: TGTGCCAGTAGTAGGGCTCCGGCCGGGGAGCTGTTTTTT

d_call: TRBD1
j_call: TRBJ1-3
v_call: TRBV5-4
clone_size: once
cdr3_aa: CASSKTGVSGNTIYF
cdr3_nt: TGTGCCAGCAGCAAGACAGGGGTCTCTGGAAACACCATATATTTT

d_call: TRBD2
j_call: TRBJ2-5
v_call: TRBV10-2
clone_size: .
cdr3_aa: CASSEAGLAEETQYF
cdr3_nt: TGCGCCAGCAGTGAGGCGGGACTAGCGGAAGAGACCCAGTACTTC

d_call: TRBD2
j_call: TRBJ2-5
v_call: TRBV6-5
clone_size: .
cdr3_aa: CASTTSGGPETQYF
cdr3_nt: TGTGCCAGCACAACTAGCGGGGGACCCGAGACCCAGTACTTC

d_call: TRBD1
j_call: TRBJ1-2
v_call: TRBV24-1
clone_size: .
cdr3_aa: CATSDTTRTGGHGYGYTF
cdr3_nt: TGTGCCACCAGTGACACTACCCGGACAGGGGGCCACGGCTATGGCTACACCTTC

d_call: TRBD1
j_call: TRBJ2-2
v_call: TRBV7-6
clone_size: .
cdr3_aa: CASSLGKQGPGELFF
cdr3_nt: TGTGCCAGCAGCTTAGGGAAACAGGGGCCCGGGGAGCTGTTTTTT

d_call: .
j_call: TRBJ2-5
v_call: TRBV5-1
clone_size: once
cdr3_aa: CASSFASEETQYF
cdr3_nt: TGCGCCAGCAGCTTCGCGAGTGAGGAGACCCAGTACTTC

d_call: .
j_call: TRBJ2-5
v_call: TRBV13
clone_size: .
cdr3_aa: CASSSSRRGQVRETQYF
cdr3_nt: TGTGCCAGCAGCTCAAGTAGGAGGGGGCAAGTACGAGAGACCCAGTACTTC

d_call: TRBD2
j_call: TRBJ2-1
v_call: TRBV5-6
clone_size: .
cdr3_aa: CASSFFSGGAREYNEQFF
cdr3_nt: TGTGCCAGCAGCTTTTTCAGCGGGGGCGCGAGGGAATACAATGAGCAGTTCTTC

d_call: TRBD2
j_call: TRBJ2-1
v_call: TRBV4-1
clone_size: .
cdr3_aa: CASSARGPRGADSYNEQFF
cdr3_nt: TGCGCCAGCAGCGCTCGCGGGCCGCGGGGGGCCGACTCCTACAATGAGCAGTTCTTC

d_call: .
j_call: TRBJ1-2
v_call: TRBV19
clone_size: .
cdr3_aa: CASSLRQEPYRNYGYTF
cdr3_nt: TGTGCCAGTAGTTTGAGACAGGAGCCGTACCGTAACTATGGCTACACCTTC

d_call: TRBD1
j_call: TRBJ1-1
v_call: TRBV6-6
clone_size: .
cdr3_aa: CASSTDRGSTEAFF
cdr3_nt: TGTGCCAGCAGCACGGACAGGGGGAGCACTGAAGCTTTCTTT

d_call: .
j_call: TRBJ1-1
v_call: TRBV6-5
clone_size: .
cdr3_aa: CASSYSSSRGTEAFF
cdr3_nt: TGTGCCAGCAGTTACTCGAGCAGTCGGGGGACTGAAGCTTTCTTT

d_call: .
j_call: TRBJ1-5
v_call: TRBV7-2
clone_size: .
cdr3_aa: CASSPTYRVVGNQPQHF
cdr3_nt: TGTGCCAGCAGCCCAACTTACAGGGTAGTTGGCAATCAGCCCCAGCATTTT

d_call: .
j_call: TRBJ1-2
v_call: TRBV3-1/TRBV3-2
clone_size: .
cdr3_aa: CASSQEFGLINYGYTF
cdr3_nt: TGTGCCAGCAGCCAAGAGTTCGGACTAATTAACTATGGCTACACCTTC

d_call: .
j_call: TRBJ1-4
v_call: TRBV5-1
clone_size: .
cdr3_aa: CASSLVGPEKLFF
cdr3_nt: TGCGCCAGCAGCTTGGTGGGCCCTGAAAAACTGTTTTTT

d_call: TRBD1
j_call: TRBJ1-2
v_call: TRBV28
clone_size: .
cdr3_aa: CASSYEDRFNYGYTF
cdr3_nt: TGTGCCAGCAGTTACGAGGACAGGTTTAACTATGGCTACACCTTC

d_call: .
j_call: TRBJ1-2
v_call: TRBV30
clone_size: .
cdr3_aa: CAWSKQGMRGYTF
cdr3_nt: TGTGCCTGGAGTAAACAGGGAATGCGAGGCTACACCTTC

d_call: .
j_call: TRBJ2-2
v_call: TRBV5-1
clone_size: .
cdr3_aa: CASSLGRNLNTGELFF
cdr3_nt: TGCGCCAGCAGCTTGGGCAGGAACCTAAACACCGGGGAGCTGTTTTTT

d_call: .
j_call: TRBJ1-1
v_call: TRBV3-1/TRBV3-2
clone_size: .
cdr3_aa: CASSQASRAGIKAFF
cdr3_nt: TGTGCCAGCAGCCAAGCTTCACGGGCCGGGATTAAAGCTTTCTTT